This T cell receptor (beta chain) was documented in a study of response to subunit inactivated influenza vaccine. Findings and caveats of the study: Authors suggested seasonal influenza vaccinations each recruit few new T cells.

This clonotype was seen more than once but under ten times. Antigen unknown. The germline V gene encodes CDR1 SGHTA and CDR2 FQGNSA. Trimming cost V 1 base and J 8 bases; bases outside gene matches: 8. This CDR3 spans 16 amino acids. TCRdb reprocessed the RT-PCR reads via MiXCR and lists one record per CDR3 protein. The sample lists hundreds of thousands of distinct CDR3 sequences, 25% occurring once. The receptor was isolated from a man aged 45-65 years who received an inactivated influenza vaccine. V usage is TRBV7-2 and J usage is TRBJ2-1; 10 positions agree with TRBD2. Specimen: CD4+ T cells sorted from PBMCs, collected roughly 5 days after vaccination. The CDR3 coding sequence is TGTGCCAGCAGCTTAGTGGCTAGCGGGGGTTCGTATGAGCAGTTCTTC. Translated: CASSLVASGGSYEQFF.